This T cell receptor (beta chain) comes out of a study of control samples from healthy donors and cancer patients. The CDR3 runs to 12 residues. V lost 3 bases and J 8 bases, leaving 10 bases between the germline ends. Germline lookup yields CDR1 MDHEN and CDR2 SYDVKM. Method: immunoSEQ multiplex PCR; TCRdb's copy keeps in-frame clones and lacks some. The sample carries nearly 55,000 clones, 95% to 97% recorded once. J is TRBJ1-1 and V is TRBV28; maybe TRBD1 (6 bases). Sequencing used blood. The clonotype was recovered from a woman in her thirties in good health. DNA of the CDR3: TGTGCCAGCAGTTTCTTAACAGGGGAAGCTTTCTTT. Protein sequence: CASSFLTGEAFF.